The entry that follows covers one T cell receptor beta chain sequence. Antigen specificity is unknown. These data originate in a study of cytomegalovirus exposure and HLA in healthy donors. General study points: On later analysis, the bulk of CMV-associated TCR beta chains appeared to be HLA-restricted.

Primers: 60 Vbeta forward and 13 Jbeta reverse. Assay: immunoSEQ multiplex PCR; the TCRdb copy retains only in-frame clones and omits some. The sample yields more than 95,000 clones, over 12% seen once. CDR1 is LNHNV, CDR2 YYDKDF, per germline (reference sequence). Trimming took 4 bases from V and 5 from J, leaving 18 bases between them. The CDR3 totals 15 residues. V is TRBV15 and J is TRBJ2-7, with TRBD2 as a possible D gene (6 bases). Source material: PBMCs. The sequence came from a female donor in good health and CMV-seronegative. This CDR3 reads CATSILGRDPDEQYF. The DNA of the CDR3 is TGTGCCACCAGCATCCTAGGGCGGGACCCCGACGAGCAGTACTTC.